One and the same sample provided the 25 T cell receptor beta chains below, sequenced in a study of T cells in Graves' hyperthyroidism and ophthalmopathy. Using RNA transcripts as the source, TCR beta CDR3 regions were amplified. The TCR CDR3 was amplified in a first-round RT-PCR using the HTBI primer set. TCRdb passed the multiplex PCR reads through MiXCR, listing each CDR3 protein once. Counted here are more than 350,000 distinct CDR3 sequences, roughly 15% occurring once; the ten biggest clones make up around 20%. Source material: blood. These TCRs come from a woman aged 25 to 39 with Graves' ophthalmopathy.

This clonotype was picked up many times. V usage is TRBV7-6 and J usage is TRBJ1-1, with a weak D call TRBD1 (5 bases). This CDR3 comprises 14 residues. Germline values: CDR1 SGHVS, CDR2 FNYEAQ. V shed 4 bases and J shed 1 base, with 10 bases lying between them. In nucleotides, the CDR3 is TGTGCCAGCAGCTCGGACAAGGAGAACACTGAAGCTTTCTTT. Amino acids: CASSSDKENTEAFF.

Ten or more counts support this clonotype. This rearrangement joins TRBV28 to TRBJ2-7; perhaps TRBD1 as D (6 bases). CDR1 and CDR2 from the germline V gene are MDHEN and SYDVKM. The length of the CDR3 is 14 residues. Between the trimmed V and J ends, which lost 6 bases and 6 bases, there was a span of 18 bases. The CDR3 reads CASRNHGQFGEQYF. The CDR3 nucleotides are TGTGCCAGCAGAAATCACGGACAGTTTGGCGAGCAGTACTTC.

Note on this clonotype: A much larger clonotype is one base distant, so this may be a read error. CDR3 in amino acids: CASGEGSYNEQFF. The CDR3 DNA reads as TGTGCTAGCGGAGAGGGGTCCTACAATGAGCAGTTCTTC. The chain couples TRBV7-8 to TRBJ2-1; a possible D gene is TRBD2 (6 bases). The germline gives CDR1 SGHVS, CDR2 FQNEAQ. CDR3 length: 13 amino acids.

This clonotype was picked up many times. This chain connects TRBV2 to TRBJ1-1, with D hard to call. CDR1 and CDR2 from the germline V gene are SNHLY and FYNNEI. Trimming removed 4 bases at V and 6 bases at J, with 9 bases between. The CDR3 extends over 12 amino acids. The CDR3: CASSVGGSEAFF. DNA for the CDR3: TGTGCCAGCAGTGTCGGAGGATCTGAAGCTTTCTTT.

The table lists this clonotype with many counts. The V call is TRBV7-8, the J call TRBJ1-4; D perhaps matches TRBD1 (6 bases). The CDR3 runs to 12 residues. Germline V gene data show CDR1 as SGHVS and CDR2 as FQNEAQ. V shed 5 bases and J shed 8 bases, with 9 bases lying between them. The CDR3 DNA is TGTGCCAGCAGCCTAGGGACAGAAAAACTGTTTTTT. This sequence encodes CASSLGTEKLFF.

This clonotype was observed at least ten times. The CDR3 sequence is CASRGRGAILLGTDTQYF. CDR3 DNA: TGTGCCAGCAGGGGCAGGGGCGCGATACTCCTAGGCACAGATACGCAGTATTTT. This sequence joins TRBV2 and TRBJ2-3; maybe TRBD1 (6 bases). Germline-derived CDR1 and CDR2 are SNHLY and FYNNEI. V lost 6 bases, J lost 1 base, and 23 bases lay in between. The CDR3 runs 18 residues.

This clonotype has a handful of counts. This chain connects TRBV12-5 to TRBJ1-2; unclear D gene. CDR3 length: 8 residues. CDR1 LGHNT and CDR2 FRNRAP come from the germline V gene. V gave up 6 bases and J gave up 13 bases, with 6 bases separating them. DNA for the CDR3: TGTGCTAGTGGCACCCGCACCTTC. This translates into CASGTRTF.

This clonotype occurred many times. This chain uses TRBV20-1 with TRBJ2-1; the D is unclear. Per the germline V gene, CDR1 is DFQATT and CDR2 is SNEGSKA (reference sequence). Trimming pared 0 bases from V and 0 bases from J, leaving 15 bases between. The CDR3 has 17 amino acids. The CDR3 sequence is CSARESGFGGSYNEQFF. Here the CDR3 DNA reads TGCAGTGCTAGAGAAAGTGGCTTTGGCGGCTCCTACAATGAGCAGTTCTTC.

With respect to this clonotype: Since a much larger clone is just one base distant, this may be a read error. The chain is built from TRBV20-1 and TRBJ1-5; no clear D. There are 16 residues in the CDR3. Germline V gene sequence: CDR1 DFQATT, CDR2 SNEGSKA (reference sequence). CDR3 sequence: CGARELGPPGDQPQHF. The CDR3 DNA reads TGCGGTGCTAGAGAGCTGGGCCCCCCCGGGGATCAGCCCCAGCATTTT.

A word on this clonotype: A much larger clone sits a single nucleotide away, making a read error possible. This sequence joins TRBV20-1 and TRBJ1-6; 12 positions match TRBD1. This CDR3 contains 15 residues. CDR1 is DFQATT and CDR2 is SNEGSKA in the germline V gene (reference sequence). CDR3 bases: TGCAGTCCTAAGGGACAGGGGGCTTATAATTCACCCCGCCACTTT. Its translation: CSPKGQGAYNSPRHF.

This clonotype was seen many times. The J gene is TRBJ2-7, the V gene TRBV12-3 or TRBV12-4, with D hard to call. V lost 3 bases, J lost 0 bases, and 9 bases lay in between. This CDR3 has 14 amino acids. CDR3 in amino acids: CASSLGSGSYEQYF. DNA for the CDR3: TGTGCCAGCAGTTTGGGTTCGGGCTCCTACGAGCAGTACTTC.

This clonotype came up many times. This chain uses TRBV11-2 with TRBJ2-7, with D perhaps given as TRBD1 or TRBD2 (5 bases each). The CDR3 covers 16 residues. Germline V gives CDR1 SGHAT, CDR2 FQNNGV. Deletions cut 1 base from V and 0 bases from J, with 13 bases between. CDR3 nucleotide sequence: TGTGCCAGCAGCTTAGTGGGACGCGTGAGCTCCTACGAGCAGTACTTC. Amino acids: CASSLVGRVSSYEQYF. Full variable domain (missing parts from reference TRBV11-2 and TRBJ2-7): EAGVAQSPRYKIIEKRQSVAFWCNPISGHATLYWYQQILGQGPKLLIQFQNNGVVDDSQLPKDRFSAERLKGVDSTLKIQPAKLEDSAVYLCASSLVGRVSSYEQYFGPGTRLTVT.

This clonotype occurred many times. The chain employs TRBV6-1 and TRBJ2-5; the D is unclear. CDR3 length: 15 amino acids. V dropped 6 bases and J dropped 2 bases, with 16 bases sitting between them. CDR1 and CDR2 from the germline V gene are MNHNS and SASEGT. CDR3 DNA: TGTGCCAGCAGACAAGACTTGATAATACAAGAGACCCAGTACTTC. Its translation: CASRQDLIIQETQYF.

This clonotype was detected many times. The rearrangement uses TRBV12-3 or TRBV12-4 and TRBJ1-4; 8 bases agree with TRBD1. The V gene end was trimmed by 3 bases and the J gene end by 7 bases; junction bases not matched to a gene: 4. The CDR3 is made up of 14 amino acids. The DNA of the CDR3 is TGTGCCAGCAGTTTGACAGGGGAGGGTGAAAAACTGTTTTTT. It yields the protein CASSLTGEGEKLFF.

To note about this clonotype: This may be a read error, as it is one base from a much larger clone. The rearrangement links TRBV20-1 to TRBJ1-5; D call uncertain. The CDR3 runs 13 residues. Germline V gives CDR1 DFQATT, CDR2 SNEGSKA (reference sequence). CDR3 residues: CSARIGLNRPQHF. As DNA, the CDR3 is TGCAGTGCGAGGATAGGTCTCAATCGGCCCCAGCATTTT.

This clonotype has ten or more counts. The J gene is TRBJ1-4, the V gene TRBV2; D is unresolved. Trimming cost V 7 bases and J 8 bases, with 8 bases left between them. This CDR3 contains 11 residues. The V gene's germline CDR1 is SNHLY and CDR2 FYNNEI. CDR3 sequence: CASKAGEKLFF. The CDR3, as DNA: TGTGCCAGCAAGGCGGGGGAAAAACTGTTTTTT.

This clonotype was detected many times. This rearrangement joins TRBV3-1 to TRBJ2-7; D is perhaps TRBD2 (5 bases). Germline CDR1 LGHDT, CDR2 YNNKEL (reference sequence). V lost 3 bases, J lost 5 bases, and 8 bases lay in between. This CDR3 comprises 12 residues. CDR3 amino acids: CASSQTGDEQYF. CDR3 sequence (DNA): TGTGCCAGCAGCCAGACCGGGGACGAGCAGTACTTC.

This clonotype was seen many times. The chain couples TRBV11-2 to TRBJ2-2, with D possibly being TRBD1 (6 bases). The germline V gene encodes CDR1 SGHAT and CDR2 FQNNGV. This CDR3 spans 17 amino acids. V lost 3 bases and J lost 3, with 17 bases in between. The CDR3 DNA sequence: TGTGCCAGCAGCTTCTATCCCGGGTCAGGGGACACCGGGGAGCTGTTTTTT. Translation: CASSFYPGSGDTGELFF.

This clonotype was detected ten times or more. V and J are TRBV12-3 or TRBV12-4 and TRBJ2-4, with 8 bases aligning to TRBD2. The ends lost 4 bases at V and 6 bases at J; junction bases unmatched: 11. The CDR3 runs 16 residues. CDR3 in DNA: TGTGCCAGCAGTTCCCTCGCGGGGGGATCCCCAAACATTCAGTACTTC. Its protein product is CASSSLAGGSPNIQYF.

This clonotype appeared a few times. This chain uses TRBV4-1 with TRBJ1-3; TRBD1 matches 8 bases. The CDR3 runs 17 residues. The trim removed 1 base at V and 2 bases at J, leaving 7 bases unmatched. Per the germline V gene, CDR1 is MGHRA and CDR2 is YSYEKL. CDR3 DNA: TGCGCCAGCAGCCAAGGAAGGCAGGGGGCTGCTGGAAACACCATATATTTT. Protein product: CASSQGRQGAAGNTIYF.

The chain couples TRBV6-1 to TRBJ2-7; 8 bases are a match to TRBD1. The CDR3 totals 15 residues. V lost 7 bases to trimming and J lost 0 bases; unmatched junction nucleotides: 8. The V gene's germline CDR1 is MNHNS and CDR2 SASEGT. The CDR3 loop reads CASTRLQGASYEQYF. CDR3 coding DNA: TGTGCCAGCACCAGACTCCAGGGGGCCTCCTACGAGCAGTACTTC.

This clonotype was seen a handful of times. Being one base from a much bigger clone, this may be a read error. The CDR3 reads CANSGGRGSWEQYF. In DNA form, the CDR3 reads TGTGCCAACAGTGGGGGCAGGGGCTCATGGGAGCAGTACTTC. This chain connects TRBV5-6 to TRBJ2-7, with a possible D match to TRBD1 (6 bases). The germline gives CDR1 SGHDT, CDR2 YYEEEE. This CDR3 has 14 residues. Trimming left V 9 bases short and J 7 bases short, with 23 bases between.

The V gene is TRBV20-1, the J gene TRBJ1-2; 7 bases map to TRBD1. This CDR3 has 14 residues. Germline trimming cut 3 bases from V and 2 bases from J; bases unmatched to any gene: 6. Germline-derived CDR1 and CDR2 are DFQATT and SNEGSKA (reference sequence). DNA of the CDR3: TGCAGTGCTAGGACAGGGACGATAAACTATGGCTACACCTTC. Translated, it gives CSARTGTINYGYTF.

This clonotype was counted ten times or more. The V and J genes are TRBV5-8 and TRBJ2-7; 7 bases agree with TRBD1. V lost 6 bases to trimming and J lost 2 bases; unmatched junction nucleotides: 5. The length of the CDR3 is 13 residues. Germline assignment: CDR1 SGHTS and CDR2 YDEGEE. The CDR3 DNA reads TGTGCCAGCATCCAGACAGGGCCCTACGAGCAGTACTTC. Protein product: CASIQTGPYEQYF.

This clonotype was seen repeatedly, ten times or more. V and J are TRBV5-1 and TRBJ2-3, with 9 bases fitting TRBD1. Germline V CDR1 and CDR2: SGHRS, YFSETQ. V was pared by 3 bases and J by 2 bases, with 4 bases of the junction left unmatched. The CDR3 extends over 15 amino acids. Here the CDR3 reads CASSSGTGTTDTQYF. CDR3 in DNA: TGCGCCAGCAGCTCCGGGACAGGGACCACAGATACGCAGTATTTT.